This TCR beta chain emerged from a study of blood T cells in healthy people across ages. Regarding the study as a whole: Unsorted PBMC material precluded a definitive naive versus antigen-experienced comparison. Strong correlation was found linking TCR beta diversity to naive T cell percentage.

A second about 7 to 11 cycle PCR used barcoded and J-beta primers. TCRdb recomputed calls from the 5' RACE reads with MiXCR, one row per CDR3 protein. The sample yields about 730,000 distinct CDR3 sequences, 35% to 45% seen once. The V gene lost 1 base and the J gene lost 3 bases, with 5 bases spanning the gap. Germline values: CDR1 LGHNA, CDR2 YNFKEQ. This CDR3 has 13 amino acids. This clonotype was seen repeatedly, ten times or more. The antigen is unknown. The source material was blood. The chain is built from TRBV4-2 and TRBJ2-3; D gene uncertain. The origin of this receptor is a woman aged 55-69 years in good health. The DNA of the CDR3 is TGTGCCAGCAGCCAAGGGGAAACAGATACGCAGTATTTT. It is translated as CASSQGETDTQYF.